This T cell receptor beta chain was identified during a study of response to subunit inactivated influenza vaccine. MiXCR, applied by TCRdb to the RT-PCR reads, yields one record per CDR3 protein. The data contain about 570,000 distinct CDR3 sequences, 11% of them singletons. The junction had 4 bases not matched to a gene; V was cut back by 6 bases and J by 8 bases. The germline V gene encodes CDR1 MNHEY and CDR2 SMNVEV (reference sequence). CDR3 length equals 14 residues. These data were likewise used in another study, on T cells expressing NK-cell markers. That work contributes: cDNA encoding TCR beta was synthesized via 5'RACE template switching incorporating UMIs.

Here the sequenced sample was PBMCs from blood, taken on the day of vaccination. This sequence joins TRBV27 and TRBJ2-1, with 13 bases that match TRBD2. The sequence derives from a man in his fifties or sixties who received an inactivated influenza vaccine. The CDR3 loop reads CASSTSGRAYEQFF. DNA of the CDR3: TGTGCCAGCAGCACTAGCGGGAGGGCTTATGAGCAGTTCTTC.